This is a list of T cell receptor beta chains from one sample in a study of T-cell reconstitution after alpha-beta-depleted transplantation in children. Using its own MiXCR run on the PCR reads, TCRdb lists one record per CDR3 protein. Here the sample spans about 610,000 distinct CDR3 sequences, over 9.5% being singletons. The sample was PBMCs from the stem cell graft donor, taken from the stem cell graft. The receptor set was obtained from a human donor who donated a stem cell graft to a child with acute myeloid leukemia. CDR3s include the opening cysteine and the closing phenylalanine or tryptophan.

cdr3_aa: CSFPVGLAGGGSYNEQFF; j_call: TRBJ2-1; v_call: TRBV20-1
cdr3_aa: CSAGAFRTGAFWSPLHF; j_call: TRBJ1-6; v_call: TRBV20-1
cdr3_aa: CASSKTGFDEQYF; j_call: TRBJ2-7; v_call: TRBV7-9
cdr3_aa: CASSLGFRSSGANVLTF; j_call: TRBJ2-6; v_call: TRBV7-2
cdr3_aa: CASTKDSTYNSPLHF; j_call: TRBJ1-6; v_call: TRBV25-1
cdr3_aa: CSARETQRTQYF; j_call: TRBJ2-3; v_call: TRBV20-1
cdr3_aa: CATSTASYEQYF; j_call: TRBJ2-7; v_call: TRBV15
cdr3_aa: CASSPLKELAGELFF; j_call: TRBJ2-2; v_call: TRBV14
cdr3_aa: CASGFLGTSGRRSGELFF; j_call: TRBJ2-2; v_call: TRBV6-2/TRBV6-3
cdr3_aa: CSARDRGPMGAGTDTQYF; j_call: TRBJ2-3; v_call: TRBV20-1
cdr3_aa: CASSFVSGYYEQYF; j_call: TRBJ2-7; v_call: TRBV5-6
cdr3_aa: CASSQDVSFGGELFF; j_call: TRBJ2-2; v_call: TRBV4-3
cdr3_aa: CSASTGKQYF; j_call: TRBJ2-7; v_call: TRBV20-1
cdr3_aa: CSARGDRGIQETQYF; j_call: TRBJ2-5; v_call: TRBV29-1
cdr3_aa: CASSVRDQFEAFF; j_call: TRBJ1-1; v_call: TRBV5-1
cdr3_aa: CASTPGLAASTDTQYF; j_call: TRBJ2-3; v_call: TRBV7-3
cdr3_aa: CSARTGEGKNIQYF; j_call: TRBJ2-4; v_call: TRBV20-1
cdr3_aa: CSAPGTGSSYNEQFF; j_call: TRBJ2-1; v_call: TRBV20-1
cdr3_aa: CASSFSPGFRGQETQYF; j_call: TRBJ2-5; v_call: TRBV5-6
cdr3_aa: CAWRLLANTEAFF; j_call: TRBJ1-1; v_call: TRBV30
cdr3_aa: CASNTGGAGELFF; j_call: TRBJ2-2; v_call: TRBV28
cdr3_aa: CASSLAQGFQETQYF; j_call: TRBJ2-5; v_call: TRBV5-1
cdr3_aa: CASSLGGTESDTQYF; j_call: TRBJ2-3; v_call: TRBV7-9
cdr3_aa: CSVEERDRSYEQYF; j_call: TRBJ2-7; v_call: TRBV29-1
cdr3_aa: CASGWTGQVNEQFF; j_call: TRBJ2-1; v_call: TRBV6-1
cdr3_aa: CASTKPMGAAFF; j_call: TRBJ1-1; v_call: TRBV12-3/TRBV12-4
cdr3_aa: CATSRGGQVQETQYF; j_call: TRBJ2-5; v_call: TRBV15
cdr3_aa: CASSNSGTGEEKLFF; j_call: TRBJ1-4; v_call: TRBV5-1
cdr3_aa: CSAPGTALSGANVLTF; j_call: TRBJ2-6; v_call: TRBV20-1
cdr3_aa: CASSQADLATGGHEQYF; j_call: TRBJ2-7; v_call: TRBV4-3
cdr3_aa: CASSRMEGGSVANQPQHF; j_call: TRBJ1-5; v_call: TRBV4-2
cdr3_aa: CASSLGPPPQETQYF; j_call: TRBJ2-5; v_call: TRBV5-1
cdr3_aa: CASSLDSGLGGYTF; j_call: TRBJ1-2; v_call: TRBV11-2
cdr3_aa: CASRKTRTDNSPLHF; j_call: TRBJ1-6; v_call: TRBV12-3/TRBV12-4
cdr3_aa: CSAGGTGEYQPQHF; j_call: TRBJ1-5; v_call: TRBV20-1
cdr3_aa: CASSLGGLARPTGTQYF; j_call: TRBJ2-3; v_call: TRBV7-2
cdr3_aa: CSARMGDLSYNSPLHF; j_call: TRBJ1-6; v_call: TRBV20-1
cdr3_aa: CSVVVRASEETQYF; j_call: TRBJ2-5; v_call: TRBV29-1
cdr3_aa: CSARDRGQGKATQYF; j_call: TRBJ2-5; v_call: TRBV20-1
cdr3_aa: CSAIPSGTGKAEAFF; j_call: TRBJ1-1; v_call: TRBV20-1
cdr3_aa: CASHWDLQNQPQHF; j_call: TRBJ1-5; v_call: TRBV28
cdr3_aa: CSARDLSDFSETQYF; j_call: TRBJ2-5; v_call: TRBV20-1
cdr3_aa: CASKRTGQGSNEQYF; j_call: TRBJ2-7; v_call: TRBV28
cdr3_aa: CASSRGLAGNSYNEQFF; j_call: TRBJ2-1; v_call: TRBV7-3
cdr3_aa: CSARAPTGVHTPGTQYF; j_call: TRBJ2-3; v_call: TRBV20-1
cdr3_aa: CASSQDARGNIQYF; j_call: TRBJ2-4; v_call: TRBV4-2
cdr3_aa: CASSSGTSFWETQYF; j_call: TRBJ2-5; v_call: TRBV14
cdr3_aa: CSTTPLGQGSGIQYF; j_call: TRBJ2-4; v_call: TRBV20-1
cdr3_aa: CASSLTPVYNYEQFF; j_call: TRBJ2-1; v_call: TRBV7-3
cdr3_aa: CASSLGWDNSLQETQYF; j_call: TRBJ2-5; v_call: TRBV7-2
cdr3_aa: CSARDRDNFYAQHF; j_call: TRBJ1-5; v_call: TRBV20-1
cdr3_aa: CASSERAGGNIQYF; j_call: TRBJ2-4; v_call: TRBV11-3
cdr3_aa: CASSQGTETDTQYF; j_call: TRBJ2-3; v_call: TRBV10-1
cdr3_aa: CASSQDNPGGYTF; j_call: TRBJ1-2; v_call: TRBV3-1
cdr3_aa: CASSKQRSGSSGELFF; j_call: TRBJ2-2; v_call: TRBV5-1
cdr3_aa: CASSVSGAEYNEQFF; j_call: TRBJ2-1; v_call: TRBV9
cdr3_aa: CASSPPIGVSEAFF; j_call: TRBJ1-1; v_call: TRBV18
cdr3_aa: CSARSQIFSYEQYF; j_call: TRBJ2-7; v_call: TRBV20-1